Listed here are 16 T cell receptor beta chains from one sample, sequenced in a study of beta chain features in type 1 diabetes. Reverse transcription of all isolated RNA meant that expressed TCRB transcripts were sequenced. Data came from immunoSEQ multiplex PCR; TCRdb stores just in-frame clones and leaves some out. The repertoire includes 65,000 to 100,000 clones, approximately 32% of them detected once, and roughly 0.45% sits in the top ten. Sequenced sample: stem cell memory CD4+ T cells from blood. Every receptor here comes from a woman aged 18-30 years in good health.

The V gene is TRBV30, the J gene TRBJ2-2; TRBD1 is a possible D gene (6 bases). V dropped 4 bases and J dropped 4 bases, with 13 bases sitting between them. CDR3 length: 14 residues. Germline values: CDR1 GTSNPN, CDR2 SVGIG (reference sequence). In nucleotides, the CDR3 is TGTGCCTGGAAAGGGGGAGTGACCACCGGGGAGCTGTTTTTT. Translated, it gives CAWKGGVTTGELFF.

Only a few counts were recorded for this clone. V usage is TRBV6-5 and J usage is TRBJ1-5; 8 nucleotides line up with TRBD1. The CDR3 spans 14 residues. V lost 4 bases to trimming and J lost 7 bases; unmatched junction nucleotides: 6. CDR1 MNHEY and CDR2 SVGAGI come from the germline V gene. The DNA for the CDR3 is TGTGCCAGCAGTTTGGACAGGGAGTCGCAGCCCCAGCATTTT. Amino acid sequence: CASSLDRESQPQHF.

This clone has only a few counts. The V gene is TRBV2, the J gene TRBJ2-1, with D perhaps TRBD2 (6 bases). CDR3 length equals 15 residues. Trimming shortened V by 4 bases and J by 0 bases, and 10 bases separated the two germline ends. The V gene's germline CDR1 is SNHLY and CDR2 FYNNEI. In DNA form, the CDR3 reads TGTGCCAGCAGTGGACAGCGGGCCTCCTACAATGAGCAGTTCTTC. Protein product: CASSGQRASYNEQFF.

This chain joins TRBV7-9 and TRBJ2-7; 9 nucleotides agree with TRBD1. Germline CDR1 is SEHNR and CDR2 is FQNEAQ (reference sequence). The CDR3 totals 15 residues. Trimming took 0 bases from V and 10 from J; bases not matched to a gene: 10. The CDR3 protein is CASSLAGQGASGQYF. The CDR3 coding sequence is TGTGCCAGCAGCTTAGCGGGACAGGGTGCTTCCGGTCAGTACTTC. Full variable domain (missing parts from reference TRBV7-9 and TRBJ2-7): DTGVSQNPRHKITKRGQNVTFRCDPISEHNRLYWYRQTLGQGPEFLTYFQNEAQLEKSRLLSDRFSAERPKGSFSTLEIQRTEQGDSAMYLCASSLAGQGASGQYFGPGTRLTVT.

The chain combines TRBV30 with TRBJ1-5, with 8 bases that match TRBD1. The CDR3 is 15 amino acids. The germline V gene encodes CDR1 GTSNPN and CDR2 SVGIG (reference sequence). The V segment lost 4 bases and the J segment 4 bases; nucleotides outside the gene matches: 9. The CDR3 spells CAWTLGQGTNQPQHF. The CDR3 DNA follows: TGTGCCTGGACTCTTGGACAGGGAACTAATCAGCCCCAGCATTTT.

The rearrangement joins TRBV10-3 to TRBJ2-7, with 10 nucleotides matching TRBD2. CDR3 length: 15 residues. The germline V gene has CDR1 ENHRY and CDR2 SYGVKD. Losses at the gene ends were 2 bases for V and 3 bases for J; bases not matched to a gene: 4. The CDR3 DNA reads TGTGCCATCAGTGAGAGTAGCGGGGGGTTCTACGAGCAGTACTTC. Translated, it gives CAISESSGGFYEQYF.

The CDR3 region has the DNA TGTGCCAGCAGCCGGGGGGACACGAACACCGGGGAGCTGTTTTTT. Its translation is CASSRGDTNTGELFF. The chain links TRBV9 to TRBJ2-2, with D maybe TRBD2 (7 bases). Germline CDR1 SGDLS, CDR2 YYNGEE. V lost 4 bases and J lost 0, with 10 bases in between. This CDR3 region has 15 residues.

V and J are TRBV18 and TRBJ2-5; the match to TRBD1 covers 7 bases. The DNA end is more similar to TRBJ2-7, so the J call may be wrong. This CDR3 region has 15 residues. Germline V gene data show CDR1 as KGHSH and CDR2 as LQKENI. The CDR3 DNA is TGTGCCAGCTCACCAAGGGGACAGCTACCCTACGAGCAGTACTTC. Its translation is CASSPRGQLPYEQYF.

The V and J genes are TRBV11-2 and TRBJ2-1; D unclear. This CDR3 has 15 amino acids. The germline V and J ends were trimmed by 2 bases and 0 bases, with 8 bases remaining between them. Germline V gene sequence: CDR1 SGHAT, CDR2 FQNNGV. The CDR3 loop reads CASSLSQDSYNEQFF. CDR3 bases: TGTGCCAGCAGCTTAAGTCAGGACTCCTACAATGAGCAGTTCTTC.

CDR3 sequence: CASIPRGRASYNEQFF. In nucleotides, the CDR3 is TGTGCCAGCATTCCTCGCGGGAGGGCCTCATACAATGAGCAGTTCTTC. The rearrangement joins TRBV2 to TRBJ2-1; 9 positions match TRBD2. V trimming: 7 bases; J trimming: 4 bases; junction bases outside the gene matches: 11. This CDR3 spans 16 amino acids. Germline loops: CDR1 SNHLY, CDR2 FYNNEI.

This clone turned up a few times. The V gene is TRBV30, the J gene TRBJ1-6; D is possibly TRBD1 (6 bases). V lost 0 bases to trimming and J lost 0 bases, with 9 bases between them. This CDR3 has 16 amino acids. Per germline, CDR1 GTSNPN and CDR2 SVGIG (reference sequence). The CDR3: CAWSVTGNSYNSPLHF. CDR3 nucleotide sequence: TGTGCCTGGAGTGTAACAGGGAACTCCTATAATTCACCCCTCCACTTT. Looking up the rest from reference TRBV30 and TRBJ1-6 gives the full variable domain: SQTIHQWPATLVQPVGSPLSLECTVEGTSNPNLYWYRQAAGRGLQLLFYSVGIGQISSEVPQNLSASRPQDRQFILSSKKLLLSDSGFYLCAWSVTGNSYNSPLHFGNGTRLTVT.

DNA for the CDR3: TGCGCCAGCACCTCCGAGGCGGGGGGTCTAGAGACCCAGTACTTC. As protein: CASTSEAGGLETQYF. The gene calls are TRBV5-1 and TRBJ2-5, with 8 bases fitting TRBD2. Looked up from germline, CDR1 is SGHRS and CDR2 is YFSETQ. V lost 6 bases and J lost 4; bases outside the gene matches: 11. The CDR3 has 15 residues.

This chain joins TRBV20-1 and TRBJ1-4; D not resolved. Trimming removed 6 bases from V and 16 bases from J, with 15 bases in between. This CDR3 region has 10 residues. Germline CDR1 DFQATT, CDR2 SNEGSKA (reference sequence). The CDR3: CSASTSPEFF. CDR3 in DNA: TGCAGTGCCTCGACTAGCCCCGAGTTTTTT.

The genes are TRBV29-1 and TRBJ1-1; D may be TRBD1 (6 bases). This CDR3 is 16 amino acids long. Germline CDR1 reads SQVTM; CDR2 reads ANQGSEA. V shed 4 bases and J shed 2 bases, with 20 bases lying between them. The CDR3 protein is CSVGLAGGQKNTEAFF. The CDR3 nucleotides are TGCAGCGTTGGGTTGGCGGGGGGGCAGAAAAACACTGAAGCTTTCTTT.

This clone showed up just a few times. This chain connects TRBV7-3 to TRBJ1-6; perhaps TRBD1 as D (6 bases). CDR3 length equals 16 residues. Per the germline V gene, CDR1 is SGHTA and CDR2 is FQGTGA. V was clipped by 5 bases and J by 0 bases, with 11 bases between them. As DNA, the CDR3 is TGTGCCAGCAGCCGGGACACCTTCTCCTATAATTCACCCCTCCACTTT. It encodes CASSRDTFSYNSPLHF.

CDR3 DNA sequence: TGTGCCAGCAGCCAAGACTCAGGGGTTAGCTATGGCTACACCTTC. Residues: CASSQDSGVSYGYTF. The chain employs TRBV4-2 and TRBJ1-2; D is possibly TRBD1 (6 bases). V dropped 0 bases and J dropped 4 bases, with 12 bases sitting between them. From germline, CDR1 is LGHNA and CDR2 YNFKEQ. This CDR3 is built from 15 residues.